This T cell receptor (beta chain) appears in the sequencing data of a study of blood T cell repertoires in COVID-19. Study overall: T cells, B-cell-depleted T cells, or PBMCs supplied cDNA or gDNA.

The CDR3 extends over 11 amino acids. Germline-derived CDR1 and CDR2 are DFQATT and SNEGSKA (reference sequence). V was pared by 1 base and J by 7 bases, with 7 bases between. Using immunoSEQ multiplex PCR, the repertoire was profiled, and TCRdb retains in-frame clones only, with some absent. Of some 200,000 clones in the sample, around 87% were seen once. The genes are TRBV20-1 and TRBJ1-1; D call uncertain. Sequences were obtained from peripheral blood. The origin of this receptor is a man between 18 and 29 years old with active or convalescent COVID-19. The DNA of the CDR3 is TGCAGTGCTAGAGTGGTGAGTGAAGCTTTCTTT. It encodes CSARVVSEAFF.